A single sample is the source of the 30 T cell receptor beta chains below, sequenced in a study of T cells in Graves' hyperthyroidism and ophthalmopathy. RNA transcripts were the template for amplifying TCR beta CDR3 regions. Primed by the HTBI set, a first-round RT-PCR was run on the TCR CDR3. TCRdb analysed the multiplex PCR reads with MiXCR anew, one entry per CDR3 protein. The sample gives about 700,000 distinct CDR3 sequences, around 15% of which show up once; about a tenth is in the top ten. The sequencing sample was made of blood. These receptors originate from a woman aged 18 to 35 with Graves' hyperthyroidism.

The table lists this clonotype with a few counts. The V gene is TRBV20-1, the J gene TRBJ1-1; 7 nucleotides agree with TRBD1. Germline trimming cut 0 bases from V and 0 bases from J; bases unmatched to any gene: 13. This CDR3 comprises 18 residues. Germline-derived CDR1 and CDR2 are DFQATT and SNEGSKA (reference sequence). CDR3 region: CSARDLARGNVMNTEAFF. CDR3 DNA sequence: TGCAGTGCTAGAGATCTGGCCAGGGGGAACGTAATGAACACTGAAGCTTTCTTT.

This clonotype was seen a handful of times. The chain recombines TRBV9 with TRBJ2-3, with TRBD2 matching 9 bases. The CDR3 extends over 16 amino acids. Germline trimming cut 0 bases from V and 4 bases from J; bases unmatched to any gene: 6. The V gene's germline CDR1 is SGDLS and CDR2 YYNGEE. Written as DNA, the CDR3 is TGTGCCAGCAGCGTAGGTAGCGGGAGTCTGGCAGATACGCAGTATTTT. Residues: CASSVGSGSLADTQYF.

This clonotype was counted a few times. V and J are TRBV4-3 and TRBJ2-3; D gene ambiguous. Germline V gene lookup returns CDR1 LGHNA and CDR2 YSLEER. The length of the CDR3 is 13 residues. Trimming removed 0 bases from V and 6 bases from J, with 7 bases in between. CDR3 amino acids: CASSQEAHDTQYF. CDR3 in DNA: TGCGCCAGCAGCCAAGAGGCCCATGATACGCAGTATTTT.

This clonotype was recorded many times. The CDR3 reads CASTFKAYNEQFF. The CDR3 nucleotides are TGTGCCAGCACCTTCAAGGCCTACAATGAGCAGTTCTTC. The gene calls are TRBV2 and TRBJ2-1, with D hard to call. Trimming took 7 bases from V and 2 from J, leaving 9 bases between them. The germline V gene has CDR1 SNHLY and CDR2 FYNNEI. This CDR3 is built from 13 residues.

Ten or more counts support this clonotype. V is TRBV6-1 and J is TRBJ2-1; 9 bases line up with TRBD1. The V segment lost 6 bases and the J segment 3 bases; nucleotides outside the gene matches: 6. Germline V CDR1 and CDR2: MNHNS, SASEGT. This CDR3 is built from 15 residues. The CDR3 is CASSPDRGSYNEQFF. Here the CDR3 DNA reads TGTGCCAGCAGCCCGGACAGGGGAAGCTACAATGAGCAGTTCTTC.

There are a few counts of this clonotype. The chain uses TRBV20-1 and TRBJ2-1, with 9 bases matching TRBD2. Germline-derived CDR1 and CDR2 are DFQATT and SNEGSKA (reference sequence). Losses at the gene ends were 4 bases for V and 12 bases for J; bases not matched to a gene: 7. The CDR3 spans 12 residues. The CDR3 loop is CSANRREGRQFF. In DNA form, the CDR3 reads TGCAGTGCTAATAGGCGGGAGGGCCGGCAGTTCTTC.

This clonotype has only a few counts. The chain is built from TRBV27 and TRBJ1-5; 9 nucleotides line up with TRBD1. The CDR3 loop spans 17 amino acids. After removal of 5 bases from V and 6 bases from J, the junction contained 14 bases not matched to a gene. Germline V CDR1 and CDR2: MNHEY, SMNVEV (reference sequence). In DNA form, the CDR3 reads TGTGCCAGCAGTCTAGGAAGCGGACAGGGGAATATTCAGCCCCAGCATTTT. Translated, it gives CASSLGSGQGNIQPQHF.

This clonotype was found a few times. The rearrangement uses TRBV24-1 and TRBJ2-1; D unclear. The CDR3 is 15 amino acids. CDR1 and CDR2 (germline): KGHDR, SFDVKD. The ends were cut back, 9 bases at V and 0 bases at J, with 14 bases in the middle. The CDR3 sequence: CATWLLPSSYNEQFF. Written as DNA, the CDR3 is TGTGCCACCTGGTTGCTCCCAAGCTCCTACAATGAGCAGTTCTTC.

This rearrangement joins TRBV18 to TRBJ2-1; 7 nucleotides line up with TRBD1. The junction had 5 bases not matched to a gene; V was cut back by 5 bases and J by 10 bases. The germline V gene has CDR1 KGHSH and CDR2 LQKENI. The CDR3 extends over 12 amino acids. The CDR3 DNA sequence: TGTGCCAGCTCAACAGGGGTGGGAGAGCAGTTCTTC. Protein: CASSTGVGEQFF.

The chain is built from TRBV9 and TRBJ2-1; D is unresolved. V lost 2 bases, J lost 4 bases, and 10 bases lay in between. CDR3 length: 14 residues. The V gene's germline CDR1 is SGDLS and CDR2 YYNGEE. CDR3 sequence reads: CASSVSERYNEQFF. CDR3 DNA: TGTGCCAGCAGCGTTTCTGAGAGGTACAATGAGCAGTTCTTC.

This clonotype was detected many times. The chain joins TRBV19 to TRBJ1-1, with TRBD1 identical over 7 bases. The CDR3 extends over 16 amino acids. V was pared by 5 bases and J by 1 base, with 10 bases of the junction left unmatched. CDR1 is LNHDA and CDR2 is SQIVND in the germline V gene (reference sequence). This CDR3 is CASSVGTVLRNTEAFF. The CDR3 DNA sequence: TGTGCCAGTAGTGTTGGGACAGTCCTGCGGAACACTGAAGCTTTCTTT.

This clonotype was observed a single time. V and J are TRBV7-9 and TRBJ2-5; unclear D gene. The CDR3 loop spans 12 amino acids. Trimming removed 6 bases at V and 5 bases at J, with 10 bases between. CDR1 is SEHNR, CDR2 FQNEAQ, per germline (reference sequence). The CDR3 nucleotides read TGTGCCAGCAGTTTTGACTTTGAGACCCAGTACTTC. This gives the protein CASSFDFETQYF.

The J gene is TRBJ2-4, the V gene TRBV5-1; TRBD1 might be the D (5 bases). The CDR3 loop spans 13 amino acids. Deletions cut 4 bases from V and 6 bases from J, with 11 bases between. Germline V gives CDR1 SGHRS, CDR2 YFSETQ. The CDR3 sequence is CASSARDVNIQYF. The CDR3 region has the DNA TGCGCCAGCAGCGCCAGGGATGTAAACATTCAGTACTTC.

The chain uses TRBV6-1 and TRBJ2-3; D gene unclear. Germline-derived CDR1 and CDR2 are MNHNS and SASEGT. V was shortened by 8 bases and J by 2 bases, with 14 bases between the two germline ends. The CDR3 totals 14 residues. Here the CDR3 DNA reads TGTGCCAGCTGTGGGCCTCGGATCACAGATACGCAGTATTTT. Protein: CASCGPRITDTQYF.

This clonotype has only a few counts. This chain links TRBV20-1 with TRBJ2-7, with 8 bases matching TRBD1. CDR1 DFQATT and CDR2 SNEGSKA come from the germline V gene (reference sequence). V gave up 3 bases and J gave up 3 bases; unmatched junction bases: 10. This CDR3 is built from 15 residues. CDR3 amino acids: CSARRGQVGSYEQYF. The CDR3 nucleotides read TGCAGTGCTAGGAGGGGACAGGTAGGGAGCTACGAGCAGTACTTC.

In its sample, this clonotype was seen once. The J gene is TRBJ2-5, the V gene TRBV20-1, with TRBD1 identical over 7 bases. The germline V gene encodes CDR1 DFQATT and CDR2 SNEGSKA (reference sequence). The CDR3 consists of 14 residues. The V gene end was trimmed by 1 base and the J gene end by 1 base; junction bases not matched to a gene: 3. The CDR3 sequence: CSARGDSSQETQYF. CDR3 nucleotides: TGCAGTGCTAGAGGGGACAGTTCCCAAGAGACCCAGTACTTC.

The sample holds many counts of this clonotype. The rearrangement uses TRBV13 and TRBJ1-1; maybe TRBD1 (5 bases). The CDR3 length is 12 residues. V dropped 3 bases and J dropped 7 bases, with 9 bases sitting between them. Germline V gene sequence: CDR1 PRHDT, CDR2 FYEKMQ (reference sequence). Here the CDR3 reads CASSFRQFEAFF. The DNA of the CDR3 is TGTGCCAGCAGCTTTCGACAGTTTGAAGCTTTCTTT.

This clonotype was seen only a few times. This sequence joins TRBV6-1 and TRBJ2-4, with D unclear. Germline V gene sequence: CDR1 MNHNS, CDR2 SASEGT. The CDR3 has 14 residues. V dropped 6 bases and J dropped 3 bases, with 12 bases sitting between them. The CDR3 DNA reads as TGTGCCAGCAGCCCCTTACCCAGCAAAAACATTCAGTACTTC. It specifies CASSPLPSKNIQYF.

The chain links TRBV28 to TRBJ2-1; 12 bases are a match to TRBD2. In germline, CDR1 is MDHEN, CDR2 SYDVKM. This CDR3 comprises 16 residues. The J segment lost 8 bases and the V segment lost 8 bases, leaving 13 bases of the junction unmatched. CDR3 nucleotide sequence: TGTGCCAGCTGCCACCCTTCCGGGACTAGCGGGTATGAGCAGTTCTTC. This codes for CASCHPSGTSGYEQFF.

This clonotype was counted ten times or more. As DNA, the CDR3 is TGTGCCAGCAGCCAAGGGTCCTCCCCTAGGAATGAGCAGTTCTTC. It is translated as CASSQGSSPRNEQFF. The V call is TRBV3-1, the J call TRBJ2-1; no reliable D call. From germline, CDR1 is LGHDT and CDR2 YNNKEL (reference sequence). The V end lost 1 base, the J end lost 7 bases, and 14 bases lay between the germline ends. This CDR3 region has 15 residues.

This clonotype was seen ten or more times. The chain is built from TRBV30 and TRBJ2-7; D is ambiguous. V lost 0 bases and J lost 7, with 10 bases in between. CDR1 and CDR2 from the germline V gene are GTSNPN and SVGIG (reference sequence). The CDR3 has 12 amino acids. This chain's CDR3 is CAWSVRPPEQYF. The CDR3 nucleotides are TGTGCCTGGAGTGTAAGACCGCCGGAGCAGTACTTC.

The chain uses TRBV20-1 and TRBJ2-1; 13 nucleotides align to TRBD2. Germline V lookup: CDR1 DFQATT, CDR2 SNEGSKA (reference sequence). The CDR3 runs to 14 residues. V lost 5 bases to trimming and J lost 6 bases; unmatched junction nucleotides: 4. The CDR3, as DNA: TGCAGTGCTTATACTAGCGGGAGGGGCAATGAGCAGTTCTTC. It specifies CSAYTSGRGNEQFF.

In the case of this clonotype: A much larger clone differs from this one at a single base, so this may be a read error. CDR3 region: CSARVSGSYEQFF. For the CDR3, the DNA is TGCAGTGCTAGAGTTAGCGGAAGTTACGAGCAGTTCTTC. This chain joins TRBV20-1 and TRBJ2-1, with D perhaps TRBD2 (6 bases). The germline CDR1 and CDR2 sequences are DFQATT and SNEGSKA (reference sequence). V was cut by 1 base and J by 10 bases, with 14 bases left in between. This CDR3 region has 13 residues.

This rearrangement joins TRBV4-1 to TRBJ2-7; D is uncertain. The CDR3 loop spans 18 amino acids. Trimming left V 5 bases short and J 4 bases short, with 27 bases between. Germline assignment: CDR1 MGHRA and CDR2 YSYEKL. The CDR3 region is CASSARDFWQTDKYEQYF. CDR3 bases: TGCGCCAGCAGCGCCCGTGACTTTTGGCAGACCGACAAATACGAGCAGTACTTC.

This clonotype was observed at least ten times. The CDR3 coding sequence is TGCAGTGCTGTGGAGCGGGAACCTGAGCAGTTCTTC. Its protein product is CSAVEREPEQFF. This chain uses TRBV20-1 with TRBJ2-1; 7 bases map to TRBD2. The CDR3 is made up of 12 amino acids. The V and J ends lost 5 bases and 9 bases, in that order; junction bases with no gene match: 7. The germline gives CDR1 DFQATT, CDR2 SNEGSKA (reference sequence).

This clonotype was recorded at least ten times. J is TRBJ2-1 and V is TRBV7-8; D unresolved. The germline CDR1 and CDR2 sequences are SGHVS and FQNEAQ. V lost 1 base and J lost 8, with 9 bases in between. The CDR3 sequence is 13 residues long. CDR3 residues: CASSLDLGDEQFF. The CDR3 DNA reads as TGTGCCAGCAGCTTAGATTTAGGCGATGAGCAGTTCTTC.

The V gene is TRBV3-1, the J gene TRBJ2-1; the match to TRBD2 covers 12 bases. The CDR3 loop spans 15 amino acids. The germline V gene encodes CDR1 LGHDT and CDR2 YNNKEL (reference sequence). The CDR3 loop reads CASRLAGAAGNEQFF. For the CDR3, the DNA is TGTGCAAGCCGACTAGCGGGAGCAGCGGGTAATGAGCAGTTCTTC.

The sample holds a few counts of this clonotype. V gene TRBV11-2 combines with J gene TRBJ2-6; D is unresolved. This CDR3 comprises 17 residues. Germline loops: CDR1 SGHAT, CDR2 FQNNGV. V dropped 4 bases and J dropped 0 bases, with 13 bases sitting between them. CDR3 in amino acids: CASSSMGWLSGANVLTF. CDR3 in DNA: TGTGCCAGCAGCTCCATGGGATGGCTCTCTGGGGCCAACGTCCTGACTTTC.

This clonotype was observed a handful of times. CDR3 DNA: TGTGCCAGCTCACCAGGGCCCGGCTACACCTTC. Residues: CASSPGPGYTF. The gene calls are TRBV18 and TRBJ1-2; D unresolved. Per the germline V gene, CDR1 is KGHSH and CDR2 is LQKENI. V was trimmed by 2 bases and J by 8 bases, leaving 6 bases between them. The CDR3 has 11 residues.

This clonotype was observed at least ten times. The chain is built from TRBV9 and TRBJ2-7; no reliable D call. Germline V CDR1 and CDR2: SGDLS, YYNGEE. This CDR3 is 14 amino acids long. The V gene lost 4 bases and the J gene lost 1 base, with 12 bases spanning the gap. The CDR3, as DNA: TGTGCCAGCAGCCTAAGTATACAGTCCTACGAGCAGTACTTC. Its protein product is CASSLSIQSYEQYF.